The T cell receptor beta chain under discussion was sequenced for a study of vaccination effects on CD4 cells after COVID-19. Whole-study findings and limits: Clones induced by infection and by vaccine showed marked clonal contraction late after vaccination. After vaccination of healthy people, only 1 of 255 vaccine-induced clones cross-reacted with common cold coronaviruses.

Some clones are missing from TCRdb's copy, which holds only in-frame ones; the method was immunoSEQ multiplex PCR. This sample has tens of thousands of clones; over 70% occur once, and the top ten carry about 11%. In this sample, this clone turned up a few times. The antigen is not known. Before sequencing took place, the ViraFEST assay used viral peptide pools to expand antigen-specific CD4+ T cells. Researchers isolated CD4+ T cells once approximately ten days of culture had elapsed. Vaccine recipients, nucleocapsid antibody negative, had no prior SARS-CoV-2 infection. Wells each received some 2.2 million PBMC, cultured with approximately 9 IU/ml IL-2 and about 9.4 ug/ml peptides. Half-medium exchanges with IL-2 medium took place on days 3 and 7. The CDR3 runs 15 residues. V gave up 5 bases and J gave up 8 bases, with 21 bases separating them. Germline V gene lookup returns CDR1 SNHLY and CDR2 FYNNEI.

The sample in question was CD4+ T cells from PBMCs cultured with SARS-CoV-2 spike peptides, obtained before COVID-19 vaccination. V gene TRBV2 combines with J gene TRBJ1-2; possible D gene TRBD1, 5 bases. The receptor's source is a human donor who received a COVID-19 vaccine. CDR3 sequence: CASSLGQGVSIGYTF. In nucleotides, the CDR3 is TGTGCCAGCAGTCTTGGACAAGGAGTTAGTATCGGCTACACCTTC.